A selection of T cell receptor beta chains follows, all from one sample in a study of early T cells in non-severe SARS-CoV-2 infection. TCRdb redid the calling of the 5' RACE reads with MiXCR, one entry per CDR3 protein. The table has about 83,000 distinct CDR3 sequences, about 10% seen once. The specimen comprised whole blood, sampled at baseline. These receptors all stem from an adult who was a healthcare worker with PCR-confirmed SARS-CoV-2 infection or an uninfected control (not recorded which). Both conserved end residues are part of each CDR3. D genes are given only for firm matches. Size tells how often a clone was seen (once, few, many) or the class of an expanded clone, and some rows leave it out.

DNA: TGTGCCACCTGTCCGCGGGACTCCTACAATGAGCAGTTCTTC
CDR3: CATCPRDSYNEQFF
V: TRBV6-6
J: TRBJ2-1
D: .
size: .

DNA: TGTGTTCCCCAAGAGACCCAGTACTTC
CDR3: CVPQETQYF
V: TRBV5-4
J: TRBJ2-5
D: .
size: .

DNA: TGTGCCAGCAGCATCGGGACTAGCGGGTACGAGCAGTACTTC
CDR3: CASSIGTSGYEQYF
V: TRBV7-2
J: TRBJ2-7
D: TRBD2
size: few

DNA: TGTGCCAGCAGCGTAGGACCGACAGGGGTAATCTACGAGCAGTACTTC
CDR3: CASSVGPTGVIYEQYF
V: TRBV9
J: TRBJ2-7
D: TRBD1
size: few

DNA: TGTGCCAGCAGCCAGAGAGGCTCTGGAAACACCATATATTTT
CDR3: CASSQRGSGNTIYF
V: TRBV3-1
J: TRBJ1-3
D: .
size: .

DNA: TGCGCCAGCAGCCCCGGGCTCCGCTTGGGGGCCGGGGCCAACGTCCTGACTTTC
CDR3: CASSPGLRLGAGANVLTF
V: TRBV5-1
J: TRBJ2-6
D: .
size: few

DNA: TGTGCCAGCAGCCTATGGGAGTCGATCTCGGATACGCAGTATTTT
CDR3: CASSLWESISDTQYF
V: TRBV7-9
J: TRBJ2-3
D: .
size: .

DNA: TGTGCCAGCAGTTACCGCCGGACAGGGGGAAACACCATATATTTT
CDR3: CASSYRRTGGNTIYF
V: TRBV6-5
J: TRBJ1-3
D: TRBD1
size: many

DNA: TGTGCCACCGGACAGGGATTGTACGAGCAGTACTTC
CDR3: CATGQGLYEQYF
V: TRBV25-1
J: TRBJ2-7
D: TRBD1
size: .

DNA: TGTGCCAGTACCGAGTGGGGAGAAAGGGCCCAGCATTTT
CDR3: CASTEWGERAQHF
V: TRBV19
J: TRBJ1-5
D: .
size: few

DNA: TGTGCCAGCAGCTCCGGGACTAGCGGGAGCTCAGATACGCAGTATTTT
CDR3: CASSSGTSGSSDTQYF
V: TRBV7-2
J: TRBJ2-3
D: TRBD2
size: .

DNA: TGTGCCAGCAGCCGTACAGGGGGCCTTGAAAAACTGTTTTTT
CDR3: CASSRTGGLEKLFF
V: TRBV7-9
J: TRBJ1-4
D: TRBD1
size: few

DNA: TGTGCCAGCAGCTTAGGTAGCGGGGCTTCCACAGATACGCAGTATTTT
CDR3: CASSLGSGASTDTQYF
V: TRBV7-6
J: TRBJ2-3
D: TRBD2
size: .

DNA: TGCAGTGCCCGAGCGGGAGATAGTAACAATGAGCAGTTCTTC
CDR3: CSARAGDSNNEQFF
V: TRBV20-1
J: TRBJ2-1
D: TRBD2
size: few

DNA: TGTGCCAGCAGTTACTCGAGACTAGCGGGAGCCTACGAGCAGTACTTC
CDR3: CASSYSRLAGAYEQYF
V: TRBV6-2/TRBV6-3
J: TRBJ2-7
D: TRBD2
size: .

DNA: TGTGCCAGCAGCAGAGCGGGAGGGGCCGGCGAGCAGTACTTC
CDR3: CASSRAGGAGEQYF
V: TRBV6-6
J: TRBJ2-7
D: TRBD2
size: .

DNA: TGTGCCAGCAGCTTGGAAGCAGGCCATACCTCCTACGAGCAGTACTTC
CDR3: CASSLEAGHTSYEQYF
V: TRBV5-5
J: TRBJ2-7
D: .
size: .

DNA: TGCGCCAGCAGCCAAGATTCCCTTACAGATACGCAGTATTTT
CDR3: CASSQDSLTDTQYF
V: TRBV4-1
J: TRBJ2-3
D: .
size: few

DNA: TGTGCCAGCAGCCCCCGGGACTCCCGGTTTAGCTCCTACAATGAGCAGTTCTTC
CDR3: CASSPRDSRFSSYNEQFF
V: TRBV7-2
J: TRBJ2-1
D: .
size: many

DNA: TGTGCCAGCAGCTTTCTTGCGGAAAATTCACCCCTCCACTTT
CDR3: CASSFLAENSPLHF
V: TRBV5-5
J: TRBJ1-6
D: .
size: few

DNA: TGTGCCAGCAGTGTCCTCCCCGGGACTAGCTACGAGCAGTACTTC
CDR3: CASSVLPGTSYEQYF
V: TRBV6-1
J: TRBJ2-7
D: TRBD2
size: many

DNA: TGTGCCAGCAGCTCCACATGGACTTCCTACAATGAGCAGTTCTTC
CDR3: CASSSTWTSYNEQFF
V: TRBV7-6
J: TRBJ2-1
D: .
size: many